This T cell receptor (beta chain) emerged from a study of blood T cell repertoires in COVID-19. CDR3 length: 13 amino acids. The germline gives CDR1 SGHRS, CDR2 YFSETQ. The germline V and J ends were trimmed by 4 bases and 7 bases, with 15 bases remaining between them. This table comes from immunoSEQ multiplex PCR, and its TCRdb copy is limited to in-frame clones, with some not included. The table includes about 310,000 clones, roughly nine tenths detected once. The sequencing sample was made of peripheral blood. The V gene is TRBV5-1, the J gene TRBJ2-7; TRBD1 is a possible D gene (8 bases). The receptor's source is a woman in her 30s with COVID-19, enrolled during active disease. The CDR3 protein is CASSNTGGEEQYF. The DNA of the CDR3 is TGCGCCAGCAGCAATACAGGGGGGGAAGAGCAGTACTTC.